Reported below is one T cell receptor beta chain. Its matching antigen is unknown. Possible read error: a much larger clone is one base away. The sample originates from a study of molecular identifiers for immune sequencing clone quantification. Looked up from germline, CDR1 is PRHDT and CDR2 is FYEKMQ (reference sequence). The CDR3 contains 15 residues. V was cut by 2 bases and J by 6 bases, with 16 bases left in between. Whole-study findings and limits: Whereas clones above 20 RNA copies held under 1% of naive-cell molecules, they held over 97% of effector molecules.

TCRdb processed the PCR reads anew with MiXCR; each CDR3 protein has one entry. The profile covers about half a million distinct CDR3 sequences, with 25% appearing a single time and approximately 0.76% taken by the ten largest. RNA fractions of 10%, 30% or 50% and about 18,000 to 1,000,000 sorted cells were the source of naive CD8 libraries. Sorting defined naive CD8 T cells as CD8+CD4-CCR7+CD45RA+. The clonotype originates from a human donor in good health. Some libraries in this study had Jurkat cell RNA spiked in. The rearrangement uses TRBV13 and TRBJ1-1; D is unclear. The sample consisted of naive CD8+ T cells from blood, with Jurkat cell RNA spiked in. Described subset: FACS-sorted CD8+CD4-CCR7+CD45RA+ naive T cells. CDR3 loop: CASSLSLHGVAEAFF. The CDR3 DNA is TGTGCCAGCAGCTTAAGCCTCCACGGGGTGGCTGAAGCTTTCTTT.